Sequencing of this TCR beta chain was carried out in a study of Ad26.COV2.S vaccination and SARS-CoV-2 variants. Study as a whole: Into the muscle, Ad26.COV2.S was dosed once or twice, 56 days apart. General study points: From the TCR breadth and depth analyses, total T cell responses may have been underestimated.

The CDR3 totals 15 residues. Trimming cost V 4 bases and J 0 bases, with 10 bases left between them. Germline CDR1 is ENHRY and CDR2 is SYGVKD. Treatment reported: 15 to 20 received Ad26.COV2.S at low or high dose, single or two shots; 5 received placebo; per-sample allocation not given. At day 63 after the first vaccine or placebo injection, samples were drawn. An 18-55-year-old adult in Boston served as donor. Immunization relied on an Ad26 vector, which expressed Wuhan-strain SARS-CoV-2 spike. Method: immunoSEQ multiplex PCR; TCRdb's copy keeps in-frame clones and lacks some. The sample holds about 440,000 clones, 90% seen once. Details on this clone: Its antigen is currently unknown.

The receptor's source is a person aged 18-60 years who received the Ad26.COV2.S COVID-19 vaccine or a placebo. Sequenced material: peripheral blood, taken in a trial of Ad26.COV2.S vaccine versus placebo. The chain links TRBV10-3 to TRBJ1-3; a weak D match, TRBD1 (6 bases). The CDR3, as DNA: TGTGCCATCAGTGTGGCAGGGGACTCTGGAAACACCATATATTTT. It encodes CAISVAGDSGNTIYF.